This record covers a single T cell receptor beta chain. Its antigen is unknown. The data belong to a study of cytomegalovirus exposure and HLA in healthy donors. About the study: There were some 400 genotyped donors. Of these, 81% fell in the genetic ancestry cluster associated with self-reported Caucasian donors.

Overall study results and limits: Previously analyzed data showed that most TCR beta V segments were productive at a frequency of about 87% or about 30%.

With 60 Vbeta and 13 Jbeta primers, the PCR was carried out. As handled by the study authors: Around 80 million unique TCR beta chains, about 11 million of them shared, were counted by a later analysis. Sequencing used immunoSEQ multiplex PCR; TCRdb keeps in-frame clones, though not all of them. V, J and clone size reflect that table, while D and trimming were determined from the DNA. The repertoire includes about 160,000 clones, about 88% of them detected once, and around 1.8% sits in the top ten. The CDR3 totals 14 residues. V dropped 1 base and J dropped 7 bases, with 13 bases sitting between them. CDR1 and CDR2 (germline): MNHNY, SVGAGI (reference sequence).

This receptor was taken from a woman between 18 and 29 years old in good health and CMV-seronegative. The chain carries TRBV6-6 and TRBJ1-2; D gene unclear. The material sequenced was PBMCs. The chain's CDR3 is CASSYYVLEGGYTF. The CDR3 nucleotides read TGTGCCAGCAGTTACTACGTCCTGGAGGGTGGCTACACCTTC.